This T cell receptor (beta chain) was recorded in a study of naive and memory T cell subsets. Concerning this clonotype itself: Its antigen is still unknown.

Amplification of ligated cDNA took four PCR rounds with SP2 and nested alpha and beta constant primers. For blood and skin samples, reverse transcription used TCR alpha and beta constant primers. TCRdb recomputed calls from the 5' RACE reads with MiXCR, one row per CDR3 protein. The table lists under 250 distinct CDR3 sequences, roughly 98% of them singletons. An oligonucleotide containing a UMI was ligated to the 3' end of TCR cDNA. Whole-blood samples were roughly 2.3 ml of peripheral blood from healthy adult volunteers. The study, taken as a whole, reports: Potentially, T cell activation and differentiation skew this RNA-based measurement.

Germline loops: CDR1 LNHNV, CDR2 YYDKDF (reference sequence). This CDR3 comprises 14 residues. V lost 2 bases and J lost 4; bases outside the gene matches: 2. The chain links TRBV15 to TRBJ1-1; 9 bases agree with TRBD1. This TCR was sampled from a female donor in good health. This table probably holds off-target reads from a library built for another chain. CDR3 coding DNA: TGTGCCACCAGCAGAATGACAGGGGGCACTGAAGCTTTCTTT. This sequence encodes CATSRMTGGTEAFF.